The 32 T cell receptor beta chains below were found in one sample sequenced in a study of shared clonotypes between healthy human individuals. Here immunoSEQ multiplex PCR was the method, and the copy in TCRdb shows in-frame clones only, minus some. The table shows some 980,000 clones, with roughly 72% occurring only once. The sequenced sample was memory CD4+ T cells sorted from blood. Subset: CD45RA-negative fraction. These receptors came from a man aged 18 to 29 in good health.

This rearrangement joins TRBV6-5 to TRBJ2-5; 13 nucleotides match TRBD2. V was clipped by 8 bases and J by 4 bases; unmatched bases: 7. The CDR3 has 15 residues. Per germline, CDR1 MNHEY and CDR2 SVGAGI. CDR3 region: CASGLTSGGTETQYF. The DNA for the CDR3 is TGTGCCAGCGGATTGACTAGCGGGGGGACAGAGACCCAGTACTTC.

J is TRBJ1-1 and V is TRBV5-1; 11 nucleotides agree with TRBD1. The germline gives CDR1 SGHRS, CDR2 YFSETQ. This CDR3 contains 13 residues. The trim removed 4 bases at V and 9 bases at J, leaving 5 bases unmatched. CDR3 loop: CASSPTDRGQAFF. CDR3 nucleotide sequence: TGCGCCAGCAGCCCCACGGACAGGGGGCAAGCTTTCTTT. Filled out from reference TRBV5-1 and TRBJ1-1, the complete variable domain reads KAGVTQTPRYLIKTRGQQVTLSCSPISGHRSVSWYQQTPGQGLQFLFEYFSETQRNKGNFPGRFSGRQFSNSRSEMNVSTLELGDSALYLCASSPTDRGQAFFGQGTRLTVV.

The J gene is TRBJ2-1, the V gene TRBV7-9; D remains ambiguous. The germline CDR1 and CDR2 sequences are SEHNR and FQNEAQ (reference sequence). The CDR3 extends over 12 amino acids. V lost 5 bases and J lost 8, with 10 bases in between. CDR3 residues: CASSQTMDEQFF. For the CDR3, the DNA is TGTGCCAGCAGCCAGACAATGGATGAGCAGTTCTTC. Drawing the rest from reference TRBV7-9 and TRBJ2-1, the complete variable domain is DTGVSQNPRHKITKRGQNVTFRCDPISEHNRLYWYRQTLGQGPEFLTYFQNEAQLEKSRLLSDRFSAERPKGSFSTLEIQRTEQGDSAMYLCASSQTMDEQFFGPGTRLTVL.

V gene TRBV27 combines with J gene TRBJ1-1; 7 nucleotides line up with TRBD1. CDR3 length: 13 amino acids. V trimming: 7 bases; J trimming: 2 bases; junction bases outside the gene matches: 4. Germline CDR1 is MNHEY and CDR2 is SMNVEV (reference sequence). CDR3 loop: CASKGQLNTEAFF. CDR3 bases: TGTGCCAGCAAGGGACAGCTCAACACTGAAGCTTTCTTT.

The chain employs TRBV27 and TRBJ2-2, with 10 bases fitting TRBD1. With V trimmed by 2 bases and J by 1 base, 1 base remained unmatched. The CDR3 has 16 residues. Germline CDR1 and CDR2: MNHEY and SMNVEV (reference sequence). The CDR3 protein is CASSLDRGLNTGELFF. CDR3 nucleotide sequence: TGTGCCAGCAGTTTAGACAGGGGGCTGAACACCGGGGAGCTGTTTTTT.

This rearrangement joins TRBV2 to TRBJ1-1; D remains ambiguous. The CDR3 extends over 14 amino acids. Germline CDR1 reads SNHLY; CDR2 reads FYNNEI. V was shortened by 5 bases and J by 2 bases, with 12 bases between the two germline ends. CDR3 in DNA: TGTGCCAGCAGTCAGCTAACAGATAACACTGAAGCTTTCTTT. Its protein product is CASSQLTDNTEAFF. Combining the CDR3 with reference TRBV2 and TRBJ1-1 gives the whole variable domain EPEVTQTPSHQVTQMGQEVILRCVPISNHLYFYWYRQILGQKVEFLVSFYNNEISEKSEIFDDQFSVERPDGSNFTLKIRSTKLEDSAMYFCASSQLTDNTEAFFGQGTRLTVV.

The chain links TRBV4-1 to TRBJ1-3; 7 bases are shared with TRBD1. This CDR3 has 15 residues. Germline trimming cut 2 bases from V and 4 bases from J; bases unmatched to any gene: 5. The V gene's germline CDR1 is MGHRA and CDR2 YSYEKL. The CDR3 nucleotides are TGCGCCAGCAGCCAAAGTGACAGGGCGGGAAACACCATATATTTT. Its protein product is CASSQSDRAGNTIYF.

This clone came up a few times. The chain links TRBV6-7 to TRBJ2-2; D is ambiguous. TRBV6-7 is filed as an ORF, its function uncertain. Trimming pared 5 bases from V and 4 bases from J, leaving 11 bases between. The CDR3 sequence is 14 residues long. CDR3 region: CASSITDITGELFF. In DNA form, the CDR3 reads TGTGCCAGCAGTATAACCGACATCACCGGGGAGCTGTTTTTT.

V and J are TRBV5-1 and TRBJ2-7; 8 positions match TRBD1. This CDR3 contains 15 residues. J gave up 4 bases and V 4 bases, and 10 bases lay outside the gene matches. Germline V gene data show CDR1 as SGHRS and CDR2 as YFSETQ. CDR3 in amino acids: CASSPTGEPMYEQYF. In DNA form, the CDR3 reads TGCGCCAGCAGCCCGACAGGGGAGCCTATGTACGAGCAGTACTTC.

The chain is built from TRBV10-3 and TRBJ2-5; D unclear. Trimming shortened V by 3 bases and J by 5 bases, and 7 bases separated the two germline ends. Germline V gene lookup returns CDR1 ENHRY and CDR2 SYGVKD. The CDR3 spans 12 residues. The CDR3: CAISDGRETQYF. The CDR3 nucleotides are TGTGCCATCAGTGATGGTAGGGAGACCCAGTACTTC.

This chain links TRBV19 with TRBJ2-7; 9 bases agree with TRBD2. CDR3 length: 16 residues. The germline CDR1 and CDR2 sequences are LNHDA and SQIVND (reference sequence). V gave up 6 bases and J gave up 1 base; unmatched junction bases: 10. CDR3 loop: CASRASGVSLSYEQYF. CDR3 DNA sequence: TGTGCCAGTAGGGCTAGCGGGGTTTCTCTATCCTACGAGCAGTACTTC.

There are a few counts of this clone. Other DNA sequences of this sample code for an identical CDR3. This rearrangement joins TRBV4-1 to TRBJ2-7; 8 bases are a match to TRBD1. J lost 3 bases, V lost 3 bases, and 13 bases had no gene match. CDR1 and CDR2 (germline): MGHRA, YSYEKL. The CDR3 extends over 17 amino acids. CDR3 DNA: TGCGCCAGCAGCCAGCAAACCGGGACAGGTAATTTCTACGAGCAGTACTTC. Translation gives CASSQQTGTGNFYEQYF.

This clone appeared a few times. The chain carries TRBV29-1 and TRBJ2-3; 7 nucleotides line up with TRBD2. Germline trimming cut 1 base from V and 0 bases from J; bases unmatched to any gene: 4. Germline V CDR1 and CDR2: SQVTM, ANQGSEA. CDR3 size: 15 residues. CDR3 DNA: TGCAGCGTTGAAGGAGGGAGGGGTAGCACAGATACGCAGTATTTT. It translates to CSVEGGRGSTDTQYF.

This clone was observed a few times. The chain joins TRBV19 to TRBJ1-5; the match to TRBD1 covers 9 bases. The V gene's germline CDR1 is LNHDA and CDR2 SQIVND (reference sequence). The length of the CDR3 is 16 residues. Germline trimming cut 5 bases from V and 8 bases from J; bases unmatched to any gene: 13. The CDR3 loop is CASSLGTGKVSEPQHF. CDR3 DNA: TGTGCCAGTAGTCTCGGGACAGGGAAGGTTTCGGAGCCCCAGCATTTT. Complete variable domain (other parts from reference TRBV19 and TRBJ1-5): DGGITQSPKYLFRKEGQNVTLSCEQNLNHDAMYWYRQDPGQGLRLIYYSQIVNDFQKGDIAEGYSVSREKKESFPLTVTSAQKNPTAFYLCASSLGTGKVSEPQHFGDGTRLSIL.

This chain joins TRBV19 and TRBJ2-7; D might be TRBD2 (6 bases). Germline CDR1 reads LNHDA; CDR2 reads SQIVND (reference sequence). Trimming pared 4 bases from V and 3 bases from J, leaving 16 bases between. This CDR3 is 15 amino acids long. CDR3 loop: CASSKEGPGDYEQYF. The CDR3, as DNA: TGTGCCAGTAGTAAAGAGGGACCGGGGGACTACGAGCAGTACTTC.

The rearrangement joins TRBV5-1 to TRBJ2-1, with TRBD2 matching 11 bases. CDR1 is SGHRS and CDR2 is YFSETQ in the germline V gene. V lost 4 bases to trimming and J lost 8 bases; unmatched junction nucleotides: 11. This CDR3 is 16 amino acids long. The CDR3 coding sequence is TGCGCCAGCAGCCCTGGAGGGCTAGCGGGAGGCCATGAGCAGTTCTTC. Encoded protein: CASSPGGLAGGHEQFF.

This clone was counted ten times or more. V is TRBV2 and J is TRBJ1-1; D is ambiguous. CDR3 length: 13 residues. V lost 6 bases and J 4 bases, leaving 12 bases between the germline ends. CDR1 and CDR2 (germline): SNHLY, FYNNEI. Here the CDR3 reads CASRAFPGTEAFF. For the CDR3, the DNA is TGTGCCAGCAGGGCCTTCCCGGGCACTGAAGCTTTCTTT.

Comment on this clone: At one end, the junction sequence differs from germline, possibly due to a read error. This chain connects TRBV28 to TRBJ1-4; TRBD1 aligns across 7 bases. The CDR3 has 13 residues. Germline CDR1 reads MDHEN; CDR2 reads SYDVKM. CDR3 in amino acids: CAGRGGTDEKLFF. The CDR3 region has the DNA TGTGCCGGCAGGGGAGGGACAGATGAAAAACTGTTTTTT.

This chain uses TRBV19 with TRBJ1-5; 7 bases line up with TRBD1. CDR3 length: 16 residues. With 10 bases clipped from V and 4 bases from J, the junction kept 16 bases outside the gene matches. Per the germline V gene, CDR1 is LNHDA and CDR2 is SQIVND (reference sequence). The CDR3 sequence is CATTLTGRGENQPQHF. Written as DNA, the CDR3 is TGTGCCACCACTCTTACGGGCAGGGGGGAAAATCAGCCCCAGCATTTT.

Note on this clone: Other nucleotide sequences from this sample produce the same CDR3. The genes are TRBV15 and TRBJ1-2; D remains ambiguous. Germline assignment: CDR1 LNHNV and CDR2 YYDKDF (reference sequence). The CDR3 extends over 14 amino acids. Trimming cost V 0 bases and J 3 bases, with 8 bases left between them. CDR3 DNA sequence: TGTGCCACCAGCAGAGATGGACTTTACTATGGCTACACCTTC. This gives the protein CATSRDGLYYGYTF.

In this sample, this clone turned up a few times. The CDR3 sequence is CASSILGTAYGYTF. The CDR3 region has the DNA TGTGCCAGTAGTATTCTCGGGACAGCTTATGGCTACACCTTC. J is TRBJ1-2 and V is TRBV19; 7 nucleotides line up with TRBD1. The V gene's germline CDR1 is LNHDA and CDR2 SQIVND (reference sequence). The CDR3 is made up of 14 amino acids. After removal of 3 bases from V and 5 bases from J, the junction contained 6 bases not matched to a gene.

The gene calls are TRBV7-8 and TRBJ2-6; 12 nucleotides line up with TRBD2. The CDR3 has 17 residues. V shed 5 bases, J shed 4 bases, and the junction held 6 bases outside the gene matches. Germline V lookup: CDR1 SGHVS, CDR2 FQNEAQ. The chain's CDR3 is CASSLLAGGRGANVLTF. The DNA of the CDR3 is TGTGCCAGCAGCCTCCTAGCGGGGGGGCGCGGGGCCAACGTCCTGACTTTC.

This clone came up once. V usage is TRBV5-4 and J usage is TRBJ2-7; the match to TRBD2 covers 10 bases. V lost 5 bases to trimming and J lost 5 bases; unmatched junction nucleotides: 7. Germline CDR1 and CDR2: SGHNT and YYREEE (reference sequence). The CDR3 totals 14 residues. This CDR3 reads CASSAGTSVNEQYF. The CDR3 region has the DNA TGTGCCAGCAGTGCCGGGACTAGCGTTAACGAGCAGTACTTC.

The chain joins TRBV4-3 to TRBJ2-3; 9 bases fit TRBD1. The V and J ends lost 5 bases and 2 bases, in that order; junction bases with no gene match: 5. The CDR3 is 15 amino acids. From germline, CDR1 is LGHNA and CDR2 YSLEER. CDR3 protein: CASSYRDRDTDTQYF. CDR3 DNA sequence: TGCGCCAGCAGCTACCGGGACAGGGACACAGATACGCAGTATTTT.

The chain joins TRBV29-1 to TRBJ1-1; perhaps TRBD1 as D (5 bases). Trimming removed 1 base from V and 7 bases from J, with 7 bases in between. Germline loops: CDR1 SQVTM, CDR2 ANQGSEA. The CDR3 runs to 11 residues. The CDR3 loop reads CSVEGGGEAFF. The CDR3, as DNA: TGCAGCGTTGAAGGGGGGGGTGAAGCTTTCTTT.

This chain connects TRBV18 to TRBJ1-2; tentative D call: TRBD1 (5 bases). The CDR3 has 12 residues. Germline values: CDR1 KGHSH, CDR2 LQKENI. The ends were cut back, 6 bases at V and 8 bases at J, with 13 bases in the middle. CDR3 protein: CASSQGERGYTF. The DNA of the CDR3 is TGTGCCAGCTCCCAGGGCGAAAGAGGCTACACCTTC.

J is TRBJ1-1 and V is TRBV6-5; D unclear. V was pared by 2 bases and J by 6 bases, with 13 bases between. CDR1 and CDR2 from the germline V gene are MNHEY and SVGAGI. The CDR3 consists of 14 residues. The DNA of the CDR3 is TGTGCCAGCAGTTACGGCAGGCTCCGCGCTGAAGCTTTCTTT. Amino acid sequence: CASSYGRLRAEAFF.

This chain connects TRBV5-6 to TRBJ2-7, with 9 bases identical to TRBD2. The CDR3 has 17 residues. In germline, CDR1 is SGHDT, CDR2 YYEEEE. With 2 bases clipped from V and 5 bases from J, the junction kept 14 bases outside the gene matches. The DNA for the CDR3 is TGTGCCAGCAGCTTTAGTTTATCTTCACTAGCGGGCGACGAGCAGTACTTC. Protein sequence: CASSFSLSSLAGDEQYF.

About this clone itself: One end of the junction varies from germline; a read error may be responsible. J is TRBJ2-2 and V is TRBV7-7; no clear D gene. The CDR3 is made up of 14 amino acids. Germline lookup yields CDR1 SSHAT and CDR2 FNYEAQ (reference sequence). The CDR3 loop is CASSLGPPAGELFF. The CDR3 bases are TGTGCTAGCAGCTTAGGACCCCCCGCCGGGGAGCTGTTTTTT.

In this sample, this clone turned up once. This chain uses TRBV30 with TRBJ1-5; D possibly corresponds to TRBD1 (6 bases). The CDR3 is 14 amino acids. V shed 5 bases and J shed 1 base, with 12 bases lying between them. The germline gives CDR1 GTSNPN, CDR2 SVGIG (reference sequence). The CDR3 protein is CAWELGGSNQPQHF. Written as DNA, the CDR3 is TGTGCCTGGGAATTAGGGGGGAGCAATCAGCCCCAGCATTTT.

The CDR3 region has the DNA TGTGCCAGCAGCTTGGGAGGGATATACGAGCAGTACTTC. Amino acids: CASSLGGIYEQYF. The chain has TRBV5-4 and TRBJ2-7, with D perhaps TRBD2 (5 bases). The CDR3 sequence is 13 residues long. Germline lookup yields CDR1 SGHNT and CDR2 YYREEE (reference sequence). The V and J ends lost 0 bases and 4 bases respectively, with 8 bases between them. The whole variable domain, filled in from reference TRBV5-4 and TRBJ2-7, reads ETGVTQSPTHLIKTRGQQVTLRCSSQSGHNTVSWYQQALGQGPQFIFQYYREEENGRGNFPPRFSGLQFPNYSSELNVNALELDDSALYLCASSLGGIYEQYFGPGTRLTVT.

This clone was detected only once. This chain joins TRBV28 and TRBJ1-2, with no clear D. The ends were cut back, 7 bases at V and 4 bases at J, with 16 bases in the middle. CDR3 length: 14 residues. From germline, CDR1 is MDHEN and CDR2 SYDVKM. CDR3 DNA sequence: TGTGCCAGCACTCGGAATGGGCTTACCTATGGCTACACCTTC. This translates into CASTRNGLTYGYTF.